Here is one TCR beta chain with its context. Its antigen is still unknown. No quality values exist for individual bases; no much larger clone is one base distant. The cysteine opens and the phenylalanine closes a CDR3 of 20 amino acids. Just CDR3 DNA is preserved here, 60 bases in frame from base 1. As encoded in the germline V gene (reference sequence), CDR1 is SGHAT while CDR2 is FQDESV. Trimming at the junction amounts to 1 base on V and 2 bases on J, and the germline ends lie 21 bases apart. RNA was extracted with the RNeasy kit and roughly 0.45 to 1 ug was reverse transcribed using random hexamers. The immunoSEQ multiplex PCR assay, covering 54 Vbeta and 13 Jbeta segments, was used to amplify TCR beta CDR3 regions. PCR amplification bias was corrected by using a synthetic template baseline for primer optimization and computational correction. In the paper's pipeline: Only productive sequences were kept, with reads annotated to V, D and J genes according to IMGT and analyzed in immunoSEQ Analyzer. Clonality was computed as one minus Shannon entropy normalized by log2 of the number of productive unique sequences. For each patient and control, public and private clones were evaluated among the 100 most prevalent clones. Susac-specific clones were defined as absent from healthy and MS cohorts, about 1,100 published viral clones and other ImmuneACCESS disease sequences. TCRdb reanalyzed the raw reads on its own, using fastp at Q25 for trimming and MiXCR for clone calling, and kept in-frame beta chains. Identical CDR3 protein sequences are pooled into one entry, listed with their most common genes and DNA. In this record, the V and J calls reflect TCRdb's handling and not the investigators' own analysis. The sample table lists some 120,000 distinct CDR3 sequences, about 90% of them with a count of one. Clones ranked in the top ten supply over 0.12% of the sample.

This sample is drawn from a study of CD8 T cells in Susac syndrome (dated 2019 in TCRdb). Background on the whole study: Repertoire sequencing was used to test whether CD8+ T cell activation and differentiation in Susac syndrome was antigen driven.

Overall results and qualifications from the work: The TCR sequencing and HLA analysis was acknowledged to have included a relatively small number of individuals.

Peripheral blood CD8+ and CD4+ T cells from healthy donors, Susac syndrome patients and multiple sclerosis patients were profiled by high-throughput TCR beta sequencing. Healthy donors were age- and sex-matched controls. CD8+ TEMRA cells were enriched by FACS, while bulk CD8+ and CD4+ T cells were purified by magnetic negative isolation. Blood was drawn into EDTA tubes, processed within 24 hours, and PBMCs were isolated by density gradient centrifugation. PBMCs intended for TCR sequencing were frozen in liquid nitrogen and were later thawed in a 37 degrees C water bath. Purity of sorted or isolated CD4+, CD8+ and CD8+ TEMRA cells was at least 90%.

Sequencing used CD4+ T cells from PBMCs. The chain links TRBV11-1 with TRBJ2-6; the D region possibly corresponds to TRBD1 (5 bases align). This sequence was found in a human donor in good health. Here the CDR3 is given as CASSLGRVGREYAGANVLTF. The sequenced DNA is TGTGCCAGCAGCTTAGGAAGAGTGGGCAGGGAATACGCTGGGGCCAACGTCCTGACTTTC.